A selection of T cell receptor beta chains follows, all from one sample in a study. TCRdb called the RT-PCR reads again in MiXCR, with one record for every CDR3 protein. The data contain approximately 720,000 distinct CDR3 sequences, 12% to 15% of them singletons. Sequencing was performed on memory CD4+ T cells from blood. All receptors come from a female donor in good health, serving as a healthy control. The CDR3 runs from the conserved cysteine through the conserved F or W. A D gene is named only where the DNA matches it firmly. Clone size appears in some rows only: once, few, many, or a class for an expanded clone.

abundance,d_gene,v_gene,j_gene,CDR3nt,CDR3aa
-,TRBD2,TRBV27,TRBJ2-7,TGTGCCAGCAGTCGGACTAGAGAAGGCTCCTACGAGCAGTACTTC,CASSRTREGSYEQYF
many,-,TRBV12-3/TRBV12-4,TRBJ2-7,TGTGCCAGCGGATACGGGACATTAGGGGAGCAGTACTTC,CASGYGTLGEQYF
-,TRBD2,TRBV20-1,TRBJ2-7,TGCAGTGCCAAAGGACTAGCGGGGGGATACGAGCAGTACTTC,CSAKGLAGGYEQYF
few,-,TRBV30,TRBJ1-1,TGTGCCTGGAGGGCAACAGGGAATCCTGAAGCTTTCTTT,CAWRATGNPEAFF
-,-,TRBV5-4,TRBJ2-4,TGTGCCAGCAGCTTGTTTACAGAAAACATTCAGTACTTC,CASSLFTENIQYF
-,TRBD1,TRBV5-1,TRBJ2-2,TGCGCCAGCAATCGGGGGACAGGTACCGGGGAGCTGTTTTTT,CASNRGTGTGELFF
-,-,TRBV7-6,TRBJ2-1,TGTGCCAGCAGCTCAGCACAAACCAATGAGCAGTTCTTC,CASSSAQTNEQFF
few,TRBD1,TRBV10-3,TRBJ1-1,TGTGCCATCAGTAAATCGGGACAGGGATCGACTGAAGCTTTCTTT,CAISKSGQGSTEAFF
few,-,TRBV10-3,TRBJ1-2,TGTGCCATCAGCCGAATGACAGCGGAAAACTATGGCTACACCTTC,CAISRMTAENYGYTF
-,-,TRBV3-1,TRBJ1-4,TGTGCCAGCAGCCAGGATGTCGGGAATGAAAAACTGTTTTTT,CASSQDVGNEKLFF
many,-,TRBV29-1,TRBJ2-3,TGCAGCGTTGCTGGTCAGGTTACAGATACGCAGTATTTT,CSVAGQVTDTQYF
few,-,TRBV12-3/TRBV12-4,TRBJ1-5,TGTGCCAGCAGTTTCTGGCAGAGCAATCAGCCCCAGCATTTT,CASSFWQSNQPQHF
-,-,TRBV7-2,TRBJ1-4,TGTGCCAGCAGCTACTTCCCGGGGGCTTCGGGTGAAAAACTGTTTTTT,CASSYFPGASGEKLFF
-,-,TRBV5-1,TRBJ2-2,TGCGCCAGCAGCCCAAACCCAACCGGGAGTTACACCGGGGAGCTGTTTTTT,CASSPNPTGSYTGELFF
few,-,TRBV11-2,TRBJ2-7,TGTGCCAGCAGCGTAGCCCAGGGGGGCTACGAGCAGTACTTC,CASSVAQGGYEQYF
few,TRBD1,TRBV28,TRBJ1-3,TGTGCCAGCTCCCTGCCGGGACAGGGACTAGCTGGAAACACCATATATTTT,CASSLPGQGLAGNTIYF
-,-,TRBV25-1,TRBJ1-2,TGTGCCAGCAGTGCCGCGGGCTCTGGCTACACCTTC,CASSAAGSGYTF
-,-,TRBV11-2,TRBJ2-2,TGTGCCAGCAGACCGACAGGAACGAACACCGGGGAGCTGTTTTTT,CASRPTGTNTGELFF
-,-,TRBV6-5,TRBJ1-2,TGTGCCAGCAGTTACTCTATGCGGAATACTAACTATGGCTACACCTTC,CASSYSMRNTNYGYTF
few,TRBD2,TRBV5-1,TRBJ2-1,TGCGCCAGCAGCTGGGGAGTACTAGCGGGAGGAGGTTTAAATGAGCAGTTCTTC,CASSWGVLAGGGLNEQFF
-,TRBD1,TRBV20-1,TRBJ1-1,TGCAGTGCTAGAGATCCACAGGGGAGCACTGAAGCTTTCTTT,CSARDPQGSTEAFF
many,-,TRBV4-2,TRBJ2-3,TGTGCCAGCAGCCAAGATATCGCGGGACCCCCCACAGATACGCAGTATTTT,CASSQDIAGPPTDTQYF
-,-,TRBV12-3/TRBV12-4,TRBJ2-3,TGTGCCAGCAGTAGAGGGGCGATAGATACGCAGTATTTT,CASSRGAIDTQYF
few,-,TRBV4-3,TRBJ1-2,TGCGCCAGCAGCCAGTTTCAAGACTATGGCTACACCTTC,CASSQFQDYGYTF
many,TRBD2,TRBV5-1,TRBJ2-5,TGCGCCAGCAGCGTCACGACTAGCGGGAGAGGTGAGACCCAGTACTTC,CASSVTTSGRGETQYF
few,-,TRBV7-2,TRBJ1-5,TGTGCCAGCAGCTTTGGGACCGCGTATAGCAATCAGCCCCAGCATTTT,CASSFGTAYSNQPQHF
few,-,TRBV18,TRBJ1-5,TGTGCCAGCTCACCGGGGAACCAGAATCAGCCCCAGCATTTT,CASSPGNQNQPQHF
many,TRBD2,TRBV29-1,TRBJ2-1,TGCAGCGTTGCACGAACTAGCGGGGTTGACAATGAGCAGTTCTTC,CSVARTSGVDNEQFF
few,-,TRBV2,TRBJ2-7,TGTGCCAGCAGCGTAAAGGGACCTCAGTACTTC,CASSVKGPQYF